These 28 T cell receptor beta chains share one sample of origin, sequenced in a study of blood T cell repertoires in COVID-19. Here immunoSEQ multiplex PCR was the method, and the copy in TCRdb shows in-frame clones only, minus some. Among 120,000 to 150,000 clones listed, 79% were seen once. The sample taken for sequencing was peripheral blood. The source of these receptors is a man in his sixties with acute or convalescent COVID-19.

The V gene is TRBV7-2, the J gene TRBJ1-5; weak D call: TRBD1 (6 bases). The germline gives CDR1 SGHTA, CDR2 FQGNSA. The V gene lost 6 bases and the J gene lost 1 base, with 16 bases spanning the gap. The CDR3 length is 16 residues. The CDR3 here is CASRESAGASNQPQHF. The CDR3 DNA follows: TGTGCCAGCAGAGAGAGTGCGGGGGCCAGCAATCAGCCCCAGCATTTT.

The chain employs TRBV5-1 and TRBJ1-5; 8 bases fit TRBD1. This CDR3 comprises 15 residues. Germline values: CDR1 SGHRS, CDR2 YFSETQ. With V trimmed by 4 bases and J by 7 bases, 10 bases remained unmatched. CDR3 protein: CASSPTGEVLQPQHF. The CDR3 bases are TGCGCCAGCAGCCCGACAGGGGAAGTCCTCCAGCCCCAGCATTTT.

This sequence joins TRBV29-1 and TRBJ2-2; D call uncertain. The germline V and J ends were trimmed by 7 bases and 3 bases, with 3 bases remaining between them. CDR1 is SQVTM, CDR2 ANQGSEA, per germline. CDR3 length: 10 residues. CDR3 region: CSAYTGELFF. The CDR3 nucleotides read TGCAGCGCCTACACCGGGGAGCTGTTTTTT.

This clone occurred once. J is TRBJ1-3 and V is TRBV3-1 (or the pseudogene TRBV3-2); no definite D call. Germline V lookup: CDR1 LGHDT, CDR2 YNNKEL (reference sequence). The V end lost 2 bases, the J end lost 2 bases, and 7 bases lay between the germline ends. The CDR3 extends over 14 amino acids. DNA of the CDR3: TGTGCCAGCAGCCAACGGACTGCTGGAAACACCATATATTTT. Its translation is CASSQRTAGNTIYF.

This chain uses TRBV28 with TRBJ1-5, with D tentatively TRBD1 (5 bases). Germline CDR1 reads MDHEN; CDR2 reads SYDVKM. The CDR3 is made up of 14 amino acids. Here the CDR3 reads CAVNRGNSNQPQHF. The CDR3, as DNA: TGTGCTGTCAACCGGGGGAATAGCAATCAGCCCCAGCATTTT.

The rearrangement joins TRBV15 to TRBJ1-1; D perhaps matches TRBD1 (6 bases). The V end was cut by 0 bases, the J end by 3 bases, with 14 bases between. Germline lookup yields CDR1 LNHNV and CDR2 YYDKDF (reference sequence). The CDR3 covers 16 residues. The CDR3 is CATSRDPGGAYTEAFF. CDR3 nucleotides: TGTGCCACCAGCAGAGATCCGGGGGGCGCGTACACTGAAGCTTTCTTT.

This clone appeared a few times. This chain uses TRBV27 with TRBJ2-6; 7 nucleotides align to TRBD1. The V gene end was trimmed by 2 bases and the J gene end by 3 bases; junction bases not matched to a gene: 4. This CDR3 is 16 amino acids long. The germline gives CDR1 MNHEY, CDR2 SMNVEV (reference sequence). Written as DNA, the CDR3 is TGTGCCAGCAGTTTAAACAGGGGCGGTGGGGCCAACGTCCTGACTTTC. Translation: CASSLNRGGGANVLTF.

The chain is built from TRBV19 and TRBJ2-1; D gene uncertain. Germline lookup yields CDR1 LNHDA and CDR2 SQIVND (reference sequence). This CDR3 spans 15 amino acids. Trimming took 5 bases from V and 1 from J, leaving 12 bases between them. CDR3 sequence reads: CASSSARLSYNEQFF. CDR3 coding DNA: TGTGCCAGTAGTTCGGCGAGACTTTCCTACAATGAGCAGTTCTTC.

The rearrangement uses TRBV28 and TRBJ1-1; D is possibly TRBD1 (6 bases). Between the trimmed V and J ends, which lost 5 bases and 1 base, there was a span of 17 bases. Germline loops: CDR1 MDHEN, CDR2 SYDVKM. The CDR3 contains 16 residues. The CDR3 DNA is TGTGCCAGCAGTACCCTAGGGGGGGGAGGGAACACTGAAGCTTTCTTT. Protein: CASSTLGGGGNTEAFF.

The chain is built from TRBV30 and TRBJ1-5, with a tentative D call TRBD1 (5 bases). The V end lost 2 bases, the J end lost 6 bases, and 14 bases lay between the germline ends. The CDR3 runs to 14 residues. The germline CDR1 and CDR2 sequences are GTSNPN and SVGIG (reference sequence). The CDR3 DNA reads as TGTGCCTGGAGTCCCGGGGGGAGAGGTCAGCCCCAGCATTTT. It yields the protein CAWSPGGRGQPQHF.

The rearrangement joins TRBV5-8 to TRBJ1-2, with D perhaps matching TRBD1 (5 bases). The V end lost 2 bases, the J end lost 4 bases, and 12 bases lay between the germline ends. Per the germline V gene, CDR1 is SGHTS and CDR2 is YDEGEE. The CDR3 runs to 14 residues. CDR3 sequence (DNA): TGTGCCAGCAGCTTCGACAGTTTCGGCTATGGCTACACCTTC. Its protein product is CASSFDSFGYGYTF.

CDR3 protein: CASSEIQFSGNTIYF. DNA of the CDR3: TGTGCCAGCAGTGAGATCCAGTTCTCTGGAAACACCATATATTTT. The rearrangement uses TRBV2 and TRBJ1-3; D gene uncertain. The CDR3 spans 15 residues. V was cut by 3 bases and J by 0 bases, with 9 bases left in between. Germline assignment: CDR1 SNHLY and CDR2 FYNNEI. Variable domain in full (rest from reference TRBV2 and TRBJ1-3): EPEVTQTPSHQVTQMGQEVILRCVPISNHLYFYWYRQILGQKVEFLVSFYNNEISEKSEIFDDQFSVERPDGSNFTLKIRSTKLEDSAMYFCASSEIQFSGNTIYFGEGSWLTVV.

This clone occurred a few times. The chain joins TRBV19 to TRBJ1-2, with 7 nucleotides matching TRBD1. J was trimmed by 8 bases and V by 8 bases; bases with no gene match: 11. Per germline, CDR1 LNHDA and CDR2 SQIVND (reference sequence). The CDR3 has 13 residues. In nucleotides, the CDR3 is TGTGCCAGTCTGGACAGGACCCGACGAGGCTACACCTTC. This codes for CASLDRTRRGYTF.

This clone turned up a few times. CDR3 DNA: TGTGCCAGCAGCCCCCGTTCCCAGTGGACAGCGACCTATAATTCACCCCTCCACTTT. Its translation: CASSPRSQWTATYNSPLHF. The chain links TRBV7-2 to TRBJ1-6; a possible D gene is TRBD1 (6 bases). The CDR3 is made up of 19 amino acids. CDR1 is SGHTA and CDR2 is FQGNSA in the germline V gene. Trimming removed 5 bases at V and 2 bases at J, with 22 bases between.

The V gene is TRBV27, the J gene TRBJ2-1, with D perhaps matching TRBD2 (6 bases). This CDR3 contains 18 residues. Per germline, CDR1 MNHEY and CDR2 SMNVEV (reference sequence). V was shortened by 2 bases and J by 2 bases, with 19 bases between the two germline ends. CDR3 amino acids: CASSLRAWGLTAYNEQFF. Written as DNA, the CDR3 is TGTGCCAGCAGTTTAAGGGCCTGGGGACTGACCGCCTACAATGAGCAGTTCTTC.

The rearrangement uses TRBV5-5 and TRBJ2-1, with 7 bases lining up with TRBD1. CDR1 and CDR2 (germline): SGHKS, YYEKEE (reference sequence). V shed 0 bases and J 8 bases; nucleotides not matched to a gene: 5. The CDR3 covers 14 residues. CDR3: CASSLEYRGDEQFF. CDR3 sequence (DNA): TGTGCCAGCAGCTTGGAGTACAGGGGCGATGAGCAGTTCTTC.

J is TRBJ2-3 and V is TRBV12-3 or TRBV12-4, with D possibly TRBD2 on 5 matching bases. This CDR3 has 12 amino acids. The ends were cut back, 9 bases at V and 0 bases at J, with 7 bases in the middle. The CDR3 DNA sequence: TGTGCCAGTAGGGAGAGCACAGATACGCAGTATTTT. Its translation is CASRESTDTQYF.

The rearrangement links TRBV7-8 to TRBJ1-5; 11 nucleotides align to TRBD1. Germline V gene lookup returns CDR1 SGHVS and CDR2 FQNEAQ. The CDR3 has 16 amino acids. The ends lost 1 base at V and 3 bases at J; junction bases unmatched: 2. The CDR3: CASSLGTGGLNQPQHF. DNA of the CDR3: TGTGCCAGCAGCTTAGGGACAGGGGGCCTCAATCAGCCCCAGCATTTT.

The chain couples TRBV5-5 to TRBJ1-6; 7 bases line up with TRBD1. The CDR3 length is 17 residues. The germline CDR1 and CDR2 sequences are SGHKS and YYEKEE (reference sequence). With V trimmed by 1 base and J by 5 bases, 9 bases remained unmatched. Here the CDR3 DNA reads TGTGCCAGCAGCTTGCGTGTGGGACAGAGGAATAATTCACCCCTCCACTTT. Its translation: CASSLRVGQRNNSPLHF.

This chain's CDR3 is CASKKGGGYYGYTF. Here the CDR3 DNA reads TGTGCCAGTAAAAAAGGGGGGGGTTACTATGGCTACACCTTC. The V and J genes are TRBV27 and TRBJ1-2; D might be TRBD1 (6 bases). V was clipped by 9 bases and J by 3 bases, with 17 bases between them. The CDR3 has 14 amino acids. Germline V gives CDR1 MNHEY, CDR2 SMNVEV (reference sequence).

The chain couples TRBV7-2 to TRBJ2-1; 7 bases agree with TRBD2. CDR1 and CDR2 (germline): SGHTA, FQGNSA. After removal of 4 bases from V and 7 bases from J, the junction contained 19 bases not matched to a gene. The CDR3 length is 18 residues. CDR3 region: CASSWAAASGLWANEQFF. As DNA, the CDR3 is TGTGCCAGCAGCTGGGCAGCGGCTAGCGGCCTCTGGGCTAATGAGCAGTTCTTC.

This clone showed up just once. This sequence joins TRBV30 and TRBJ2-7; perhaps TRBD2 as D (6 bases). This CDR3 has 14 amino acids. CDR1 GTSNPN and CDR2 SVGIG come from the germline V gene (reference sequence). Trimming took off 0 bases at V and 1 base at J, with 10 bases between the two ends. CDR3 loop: CAWSVGGTSYEQYF. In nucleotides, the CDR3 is TGTGCCTGGAGTGTAGGCGGGACTTCCTACGAGCAGTACTTC.

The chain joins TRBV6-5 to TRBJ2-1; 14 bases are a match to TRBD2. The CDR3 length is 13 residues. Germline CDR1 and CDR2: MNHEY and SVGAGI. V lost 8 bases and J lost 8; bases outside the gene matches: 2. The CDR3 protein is CASGTSGSYEQFF. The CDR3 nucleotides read TGTGCCAGCGGGACTAGCGGGAGTTATGAGCAGTTCTTC.

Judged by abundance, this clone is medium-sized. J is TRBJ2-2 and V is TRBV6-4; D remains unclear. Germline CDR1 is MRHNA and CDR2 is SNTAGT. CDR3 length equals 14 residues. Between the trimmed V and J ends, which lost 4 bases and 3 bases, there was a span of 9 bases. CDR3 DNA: TGTGCCAGCAGTGGTGACACAGACACCGGGGAGCTGTTTTTT. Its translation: CASSGDTDTGELFF.

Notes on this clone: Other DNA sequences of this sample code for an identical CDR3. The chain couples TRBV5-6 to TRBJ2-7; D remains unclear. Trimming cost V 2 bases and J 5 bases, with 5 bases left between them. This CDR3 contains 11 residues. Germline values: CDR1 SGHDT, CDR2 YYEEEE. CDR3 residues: CASSFNNEQYF. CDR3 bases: TGTGCCAGCAGCTTTAATAACGAGCAGTACTTC. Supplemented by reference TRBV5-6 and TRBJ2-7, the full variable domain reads DAGVTQSPTHLIKTRGQQVTLRCSPKSGHDTVSWYQQALGQGPQFIFQYYEEEERQRGNFPDRFSGHQFPNYSSELNVNALLLGDSALYLCASSFNNEQYFGPGTRLTVT.

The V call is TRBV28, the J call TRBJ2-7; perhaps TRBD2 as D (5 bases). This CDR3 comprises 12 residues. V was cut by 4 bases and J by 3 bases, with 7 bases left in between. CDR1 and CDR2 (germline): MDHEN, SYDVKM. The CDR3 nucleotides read TGTGCCAGCAGTTCCGGGGTCTACGAGCAGTACTTC. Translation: CASSSGVYEQYF.

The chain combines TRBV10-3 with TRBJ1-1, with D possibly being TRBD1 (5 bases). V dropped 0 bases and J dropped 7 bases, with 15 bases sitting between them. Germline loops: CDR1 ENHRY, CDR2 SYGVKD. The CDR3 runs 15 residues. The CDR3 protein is CAISESLVREGEAFF. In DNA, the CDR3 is TGTGCCATCAGTGAGTCGTTAGTCAGGGAGGGTGAAGCTTTCTTT.

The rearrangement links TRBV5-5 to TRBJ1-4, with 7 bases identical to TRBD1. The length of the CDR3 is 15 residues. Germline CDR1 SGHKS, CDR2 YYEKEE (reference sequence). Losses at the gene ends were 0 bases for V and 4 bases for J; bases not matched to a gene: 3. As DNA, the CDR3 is TGTGCCAGCAGCTTGGGTGGGACAGTTAATGAAAAACTGTTTTTT. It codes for CASSLGGTVNEKLFF.